What follows are 17 T cell receptor beta chains derived from one specimen sequenced in a study of T cell responses to AZD1222 COVID-19 vaccine. Sequenced by immunoSEQ multiplex PCR; TCRdb stores in-frame clones only, minus some. Of 150,000 to 200,000 clones in the sample, 90% to 95% were seen once. Sequencing was performed on peripheral blood, taken on day 0 of AZD1222 vaccination. These receptors came from an adult in good health.

This chain uses TRBV5-8 with TRBJ1-5, with D hard to call. Germline V gives CDR1 SGHTS, CDR2 YDEGEE. This CDR3 spans 12 amino acids. V was clipped by 2 bases and J by 6 bases, with 6 bases between them. The chain's CDR3 is CASSLTGQPQHF. The CDR3 DNA reads as TGTGCCAGCAGCTTAACTGGTCAGCCCCAGCATTTT.

This rearrangement joins TRBV30 to TRBJ2-4; tentative D call: TRBD2 (7 bases). The CDR3 covers 13 residues. With 6 bases removed from V and 6 bases from J, the gap between germline ends came to 15 bases. From germline, CDR1 is GTSNPN and CDR2 SVGIG (reference sequence). The CDR3 DNA sequence: TGTGCCTGCTCGGGGGGCAGCGGAAACATTCAGTACTTC. It is translated as CACSGGSGNIQYF. The variable domain in full, completed from reference TRBV30 and TRBJ2-4, reads SQTIHQWPATLVQPVGSPLSLECTVEGTSNPNLYWYRQAAGRGLQLLFYSVGIGQISSEVPQNLSASRPQDRQFILSSKKLLLSDSGFYLCACSGGSGNIQYFGAGTRLSVL.

The chain links TRBV19 to TRBJ1-1; TRBD1 agrees at 12 bases. This CDR3 is 14 amino acids long. Germline trimming cut 6 bases from V and 1 base from J; bases unmatched to any gene: 0. Germline V gives CDR1 LNHDA, CDR2 SQIVND (reference sequence). Here the CDR3 DNA reads TGTGCCAGTAGGGGACAGGGGGCGAACACTGAAGCTTTCTTT. It encodes CASRGQGANTEAFF.

The chain couples TRBV3-1 (or the pseudogene TRBV3-2) to TRBJ2-5; maybe TRBD2 (6 bases). With 4 bases removed from V and 5 bases from J, the gap between germline ends came to 14 bases. The germline gives CDR1 LGHDT, CDR2 YNNKEL (reference sequence). This CDR3 is 14 amino acids long. CDR3: CASSPGGGVETQYF. CDR3 in DNA: TGTGCCAGCAGCCCCGGTGGCGGGGTGGAGACCCAGTACTTC.

This clone has more than one count but fewer than ten. In nucleotides, the CDR3 is TGTGCCAGCAGTTATCAGAATTATGGCTACACCTTC. It encodes CASSYQNYGYTF. The rearrangement uses TRBV6-5 and TRBJ1-2; no firm D call. Between the trimmed V and J ends, which lost 3 bases and 5 bases, there was a span of 7 bases. The CDR3 covers 12 residues. The germline CDR1 and CDR2 sequences are MNHEY and SVGAGI.

V gene TRBV27 combines with J gene TRBJ1-5; possibly TRBD1 for D (5 bases). Germline CDR1 and CDR2: MNHEY and SMNVEV (reference sequence). The CDR3 is made up of 14 amino acids. The V end was cut by 8 bases, the J end by 5 bases, with 16 bases between. The CDR3 bases are TGTGCCAGCGCCCGGGGCTATAACGATCAGCCCCAGCATTTT. Translating it yields CASARGYNDQPQHF.

The CDR3 here is CASRSNNEKLFF. The DNA for the CDR3 is TGTGCCAGCAGGTCGAATAATGAAAAACTGTTTTTT. This chain uses TRBV6-5 with TRBJ1-4; D call uncertain. Trimming left V 6 bases short and J 4 bases short, with 6 bases between. Germline CDR1 MNHEY, CDR2 SVGAGI. This CDR3 is 12 amino acids long.

The V gene is TRBV6-2 or TRBV6-3, the J gene TRBJ2-1; 11 positions agree with TRBD2. V shed 6 bases and J 13 bases; nucleotides not matched to a gene: 11. The CDR3 loop spans 14 amino acids. The germline CDR1 and CDR2 sequences are MNHEY and SVGEGT. The CDR3 is CASSQLAGESLQFF. For the CDR3, the DNA is TGTGCCAGCAGCCAACTAGCGGGAGAGTCCCTTCAGTTCTTC.

The rearrangement joins TRBV18 to TRBJ1-2; 8 nucleotides match TRBD1. Germline CDR1 KGHSH, CDR2 LQKENI. V was pared by 0 bases and J by 3 bases, with 6 bases of the junction left unmatched. The CDR3 contains 16 residues. This CDR3 is CASSPPWGQEDYGYTF. Here the CDR3 DNA reads TGTGCCAGCTCACCACCGTGGGGACAGGAGGACTATGGCTACACCTTC. The full variable domain, rest sourced from reference TRBV18 and TRBJ1-2, is NAGVMQNPRHLVRRRGQEARLRCSPMKGHSHVYWYRQLPEEGLKFMVYLQKENIIDESGMPKERFSAEFPKEGPSILRIQQVVRGDSAAYFCASSPPWGQEDYGYTFGSGTRLTVV.

The chain couples TRBV24-1 to TRBJ2-2; D remains unclear. The CDR3 has 12 residues. CDR1 and CDR2 from the germline V gene are KGHDR and SFDVKD. The V end was cut by 5 bases, the J end by 7 bases, with 7 bases between. The CDR3 protein is CATSAGYGELFF. In DNA form, the CDR3 reads TGTGCCACCAGTGCCGGTTACGGGGAGCTGTTTTTT.

V is TRBV2 and J is TRBJ1-1; D remains unclear. V was shortened by 5 bases and J by 6 bases, with 19 bases between the two germline ends. Per germline, CDR1 SNHLY and CDR2 FYNNEI. This CDR3 has 15 residues. CDR3 in amino acids: CASSQSGWENAEAFF. In DNA, the CDR3 is TGTGCCAGCAGTCAATCGGGGTGGGAAAACGCTGAAGCTTTCTTT.

The V and J genes are TRBV6-2 or TRBV6-3 and TRBJ2-3; D is perhaps TRBD1 or TRBD2 (5 bases each). The germline V gene has CDR1 MNHEY and CDR2 SVGEGT. Deletions cut 2 bases from V and 2 bases from J, with 14 bases between. This CDR3 has 16 amino acids. The chain's CDR3 is CASSYGTEQSTDTQYF. DNA for the CDR3: TGTGCCAGCAGTTACGGGACGGAACAATCCACAGATACGCAGTATTTT.

The sample holds one count of this clone. The gene calls are TRBV7-9 and TRBJ1-2; D is perhaps TRBD1 (6 bases). Trimming shortened V by 5 bases and J by 1 base, and 8 bases separated the two germline ends. Germline V CDR1 and CDR2: SEHNR, FQNEAQ (reference sequence). This CDR3 has 13 residues. The CDR3 DNA is TGTGCCAGCAGCCGGGACAATAACTATGGCTACACCTTC. Amino acid sequence: CASSRDNNYGYTF.

The chain employs TRBV28 and TRBJ1-1; D is possibly TRBD1 (5 bases). This CDR3 has 12 residues. V dropped 8 bases and J dropped 6 bases, with 13 bases sitting between them. CDR1 and CDR2 (germline): MDHEN, SYDVKM. This chain's CDR3 is CASSRPGPEAFF. The CDR3 nucleotides read TGTGCCAGCTCCCGTCCGGGGCCTGAAGCTTTCTTT.

CDR3 loop: CASSFGGRDGYTF. CDR3 in DNA: TGTGCCAGCAGCTTCGGGGGCCGGGATGGCTACACCTTC. The chain recombines TRBV5-4 with TRBJ1-2; possible D gene TRBD1, 6 bases. This CDR3 has 13 amino acids. Germline V gives CDR1 SGHNT, CDR2 YYREEE (reference sequence). Trimming removed 2 bases from V and 6 bases from J, with 11 bases in between.

The V gene is TRBV27, the J gene TRBJ2-2; D is possibly TRBD2 (6 bases). Between the trimmed V and J ends, which lost 0 bases and 6 bases, there was a span of 8 bases. From germline, CDR1 is MNHEY and CDR2 SMNVEV (reference sequence). This CDR3 is 14 amino acids long. CDR3 protein: CASSLSRLAGELFF. As DNA, the CDR3 is TGTGCCAGCAGTTTATCGAGACTAGCCGGGGAGCTGTTTTTT.

This clone was observed a single time. The V call is TRBV7-2, the J call TRBJ1-5, with D possibly TRBD1 on 5 matching bases. Trimming left V 1 base short and J 5 bases short, with 15 bases between. CDR3 length: 16 amino acids. Germline loops: CDR1 SGHTA, CDR2 FQGNSA. The CDR3 DNA sequence: TGTGCCAGCAGCTTAGGCTCAGGGATACCCTATCAGCCCCAGCATTTT. Amino acid sequence: CASSLGSGIPYQPQHF.